These T cell receptor beta chains were read from a single sample in a study of OX40 agonist ivuxolimab in advanced cancers. Profiling relied on immunoSEQ multiplex PCR, and the TCRdb table lists in-frame clones only, not all of them. The table has over 60,000 clones, 80% to 90% seen once. Source: CD4+ or CD8+ T cells sorted from blood, taken in a trial of the OX40 agonist ivuxolimab. Every receptor here comes from an adult with an advanced solid tumor such as melanoma, head and neck, liver or kidney cancer. The CDR3 runs from the conserved cysteine through the conserved F or W. The D gene is left open where the match is weak. Some rows have no size entry. The others give once, few or many, or a class for an expanded clone.

TRBJ1-2 - - TRBV25-1 CASSGPFNYGYTF TGTGCCAGCAGTGGCCCTTTCAACTATGGCTACACCTTC
TRBJ2-7 once - TRBV19 CASSGDGIYEQYF TGTGCCAGTAGTGGGGACGGAATCTACGAGCAGTACTTC
TRBJ1-2 - - TRBV7-2 CASTLRGAPNYGYTF TGTGCCAGCACATTACGGGGGGCGCCTAACTATGGCTACACCTTC
TRBJ2-4 - TRBD1 TRBV6-1 CASSVRGQGLSGNIQYF TGTGCCAGCAGTGTAAGGGGACAGGGGCTTAGCGGAAACATTCAGTACTTC
TRBJ2-4 - TRBD2 TRBV7-2 CASSFRGFGGSKDIQYF TGTGCCAGCAGCTTTCGTGGGTTTGGCGGGAGTAAGGACATTCAGTACTTC
TRBJ1-2 - - TRBV5-4 CASSFRTGSSGYTF TGTGCCAGCAGCTTCCGCACGGGAAGCTCTGGCTACACCTTC
TRBJ2-7 - - TRBV5-8 CASSLWDGPTRQYF TGTGCCAGCAGCTTGTGGGACGGACCTACGAGGCAGTACTTC
TRBJ2-7 - - TRBV18 CASSPPGASDEQYF TGTGCCAGCTCACCACCCGGAGCGTCGGACGAGCAGTACTTC
TRBJ2-1 - - TRBV29-1 CSVIINLAPVNNEQFF TGCAGCGTGATAATCAATCTAGCGCCAGTCAACAATGAGCAGTTCTTC
TRBJ1-5 - - TRBV12-1 CASSFESCSSGDRLRNQPQHF TGTGCCAGCAGCTTTGAGTCATGTTCTTCAGGGGACAGGCTTCGGAATCAGCCCCAGCATTTT
TRBJ1-2 - - TRBV7-3 CASNTIRDPVYTF TGTGCCAGCAACACGATACGGGACCCCGTCTACACCTTC
TRBJ2-7 once - TRBV5-1 CASRDDLGDSYEQYF TGCGCCAGCAGAGACGATCTAGGGGATTCCTACGAGCAGTACTTC
TRBJ1-5 - - TRBV28 CASRDIFGINSNQPQHF TGTGCCAGCAGGGATATATTCGGGATTAATAGCAATCAGCCCCAGCATTTT
TRBJ1-2 - - TRBV7-2 CASSPRGYGYTF TGTGCCAGCAGCCCTCGGGGCTATGGCTACACCTTC
TRBJ1-2 - - TRBV6-6 CASSYSAGRTYGYTF TGTGCCAGCAGTTACTCCGCTGGGCGGACCTATGGCTACACCTTC
TRBJ1-2 - - TRBV11-2 CASSLENNYGYTF TGTGCCAGCAGCTTAGAAAACAACTATGGCTACACCTTC
TRBJ1-5 - TRBD1 TRBV2 CASSDLQGLNQPQHF TGTGCCAGCAGTGACCTACAGGGGCTGAATCAGCCCCAGCATTTT
TRBJ1-4 - TRBD1 TRBV7-6 CASSLATGEKLFF TGTGCCAGCAGCTTAGCGACAGGGGAAAAACTGTTTTTT
TRBJ2-7 - TRBD1 TRBV6-6 CASSPRQGEQYF TGTGCCAGCAGTCCCCGACAGGGAGAGCAGTACTTC
TRBJ1-1 - - TRBV7-9 CASSSPWTWNTEAFF TGTGCCAGCAGCTCCCCATGGACGTGGAACACTGAAGCTTTCTTT
TRBJ1-3 - TRBD1 TRBV5-1 CASSLVGTGGDTIYF TGCGCCAGCAGCTTGGTGGGGACAGGGGGAGACACCATATATTTT
TRBJ2-7 - TRBD2 TRBV7-9 CATEAGGSYEQYF TGTGCCACCGAGGCGGGGGGATCCTACGAGCAGTACTTC
TRBJ2-7 - TRBD2 TRBV6-1 CASSGPGLAGGEQYF TGTGCCAGCAGTGGACCGGGACTAGCGGGAGGCGAGCAGTACTTC
TRBJ2-1 - TRBD2 TRBV11-2 CASSYRAGGHHNEQFF TGTGCCAGCAGCTATCGAGCGGGAGGGCATCACAATGAGCAGTTCTTC
TRBJ1-2 - - TRBV2 CASSEAGAAYGYTF TGTGCCAGCAGTGAAGCGGGGGCAGCATATGGCTACACCTTC
TRBJ1-2 - - TRBV11-1 CASSQTEYYGYTF TGTGCCAGCAGCCAAACAGAGTACTATGGCTACACCTTC
TRBJ1-2 - - TRBV7-9 CASEVPGAYGYTF TGTGCCAGCGAAGTACCGGGTGCTTATGGCTACACCTTC
TRBJ2-3 - TRBD2 TRBV6-4 CASSDTWGGSTDTQYF TGTGCCAGCAGTGATACGTGGGGAGGGAGCACAGATACGCAGTATTTT
TRBJ1-6 - - TRBV7-9 CASSLSRADSPLHF TGTGCCAGCAGCTTATCCAGGGCAGATTCACCCCTCCACTTT
TRBJ2-7 once - TRBV14 CASSQDRVRDEQYF TGTGCCAGCAGCCAAGATCGGGTACGGGACGAGCAGTACTTC
TRBJ2-1 - - TRBV5-8 CASTTRPGSYNEQFF TGTGCCAGCACGACTAGACCAGGGTCCTACAATGAGCAGTTCTTC
TRBJ2-7 - TRBD2 TRBV4-1 CASSLPGLAVEQYF TGCGCCAGCAGCCTTCCGGGACTAGCGGTCGAGCAGTACTTC
TRBJ2-1 - - TRBV30 CAWGGDNYNEQFF TGTGCCTGGGGGGGGGACAACTACAATGAGCAGTTCTTC
TRBJ2-4 - TRBD2 TRBV5-8 CASSLATGGRQNIQYF TGTGCCAGCAGCTTGGCCACCGGCGGGAGGCAAAACATTCAGTACTTC
TRBJ2-2 - - TRBV11-3 CASSFGRNTGELFF TGTGCCAGCAGCTTCGGCAGGAACACCGGGGAGCTGTTTTTT
TRBJ2-7 - - TRBV18 CASSPLFPGDLSYEQYF TGTGCCAGCTCACCGCTCTTCCCAGGGGACCTGAGCTACGAGCAGTACTTC
TRBJ2-1 once TRBD2 TRBV7-3 CASSLLGLADDNEQFF TGTGCCAGCAGCTTATTAGGACTAGCGGACGACAATGAGCAGTTCTTC
TRBJ2-2 once TRBD2 TRBV7-3 CASSPPSGANTGELFF TGTGCCAGCAGCCCACCTAGCGGGGCAAACACCGGGGAGCTGTTTTTT
TRBJ1-5 - TRBD1 TRBV4-1 CASSQDRDSQSQPQHF TGCGCCAGCAGCCAAGACCGGGACAGTCAAAGCCAACCCCAGCATTTT
TRBJ1-4 - - TRBV5-8 CASSFNDFDEKLFF TGTGCCAGCAGCTTCAACGACTTTGATGAAAAACTGTTTTTT
TRBJ1-1 - TRBD1 TRBV7-2 CASSLQGTTNTEAFF TGTGCCAGCAGCCTACAGGGGACCACGAACACTGAAGCTTTCTTT
TRBJ1-4 - - TRBV4-1 CASSQTPGDDEKLFF TGCGCCAGCAGCCAGACCCCCGGGGACGATGAAAAACTGTTTTTT
TRBJ1-3 - TRBD1 TRBV2 CASSAISGGTGNTIYF TGTGCCAGCAGTGCAATTTCAGGGGGGACTGGAAACACCATATATTTT
TRBJ2-5 - - TRBV5-1 CASSLEGPQETQYF TGCGCCAGCAGCTTGGAGGGGCCCCAAGAGACCCAGTACTTC
TRBJ2-3 once - TRBV5-4 CASSLEGPLDTQYF TGTGCCAGCAGCTTGGAAGGGCCTTTGGATACGCAGTATTTT
TRBJ2-3 - - TRBV5-8 CASSLNPSTDTQYF TGTGCCAGCAGCTTGAACCCTAGCACAGATACGCAGTATTTT
TRBJ1-1 - - TRBV25-1 CASSDGGFTEAFF TGTGCCAGCAGTGACGGGGGATTCACCGAAGCTTTCTTT
TRBJ2-2 - - TRBV19 CASTRSSGNTGELFF TGTGCCAGTACCCGGAGTAGCGGGAACACCGGGGAGCTGTTTTTT
TRBJ2-5 - TRBD2 TRBV27 CASRSLPGLAGETQYF TGTGCCAGCAGGTCCTTACCGGGACTAGCAGGAGAGACCCAGTACTTC
TRBJ2-2 - - TRBV23-1 CASSPTGEVCTGELFF TGCGCCAGCAGTCCCACCGGGGAGGTCTGTACCGGGGAGCTGTTTTTT
TRBJ2-7 few TRBD1 TRBV6-5 CASRPGTGAYEQYF TGTGCCAGCAGACCCGGGACAGGGGCCTACGAGCAGTACTTC
TRBJ2-2 - - TRBV25-1 CASSEVRVNTGELFF TGTGCCAGCAGTGAAGTTCGAGTGAACACCGGGGAGCTGTTTTTT
TRBJ2-5 - TRBD2 TRBV29-1 CSVLAALDQYF TGCAGCGTTCTAGCGGCTCTCGACCAGTACTTC
TRBJ2-1 - - TRBV6-5 CASSSRGRYNEQFF TGTGCCAGCAGCTCCCGAGGAAGATACAATGAGCAGTTCTTC
TRBJ2-7 - TRBD2 TRBV11-2 CASSQAATSGPYEQYF TGTGCCAGCAGCCAAGCCGCCACTAGCGGCCCCTACGAGCAGTACTTC